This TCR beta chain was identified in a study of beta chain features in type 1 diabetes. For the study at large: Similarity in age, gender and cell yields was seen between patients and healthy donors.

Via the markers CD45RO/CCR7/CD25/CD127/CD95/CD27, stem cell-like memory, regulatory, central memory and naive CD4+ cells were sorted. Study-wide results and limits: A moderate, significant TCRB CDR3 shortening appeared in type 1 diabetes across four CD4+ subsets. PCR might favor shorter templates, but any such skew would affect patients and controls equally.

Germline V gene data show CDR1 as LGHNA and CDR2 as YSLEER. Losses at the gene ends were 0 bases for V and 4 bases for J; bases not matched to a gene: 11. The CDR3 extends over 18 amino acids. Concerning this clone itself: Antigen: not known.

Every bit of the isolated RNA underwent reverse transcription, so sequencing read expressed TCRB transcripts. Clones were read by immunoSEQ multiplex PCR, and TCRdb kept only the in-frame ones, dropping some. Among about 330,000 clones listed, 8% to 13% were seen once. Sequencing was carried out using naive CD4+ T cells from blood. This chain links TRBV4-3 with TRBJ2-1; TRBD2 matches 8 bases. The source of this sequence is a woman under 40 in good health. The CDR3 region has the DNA TGCGCCAGCAGCCAAGATCTGGTGGTACTAGCGGAATACAATGAGCAGTTCTTC. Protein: CASSQDLVVLAEYNEQFF.